A single sample is the source of the 21 T cell receptor beta chains below, sequenced in a study of cytotoxic CD8 clonotypes in ibrutinib-treated CLL. Profiled with immunoSEQ multiplex PCR; TCRdb holds only in-frame clones, not every one. The sample comprises under 200,000 clones, roughly 80% of which are singletons, and roughly 1.9% rests with the top ten. Sample: PBMCs, taken after 12 months of ibrutinib treatment. These receptors came from a human donor with chronic lymphocytic leukemia.

The CDR3 bases are TGCGCCAGCAGCCAATATAGCGGGAGTCGCACAGATACGCAGTATTTT. Encoded protein: CASSQYSGSRTDTQYF. The chain has TRBV4-3 and TRBJ2-3, with 9 bases fitting TRBD2. The CDR3 length is 16 residues. Germline V CDR1 and CDR2: LGHNA, YSLEER. V lost 2 bases and J lost 1; bases outside the gene matches: 4.

In this sample, this clone turned up a few times. This rearrangement joins TRBV11-1 to TRBJ1-2, with D possibly being TRBD1 (5 bases). V dropped 3 bases and J dropped 4 bases, with 9 bases sitting between them. The CDR3 length is 13 residues. The germline CDR1 and CDR2 sequences are SGHAT and FQDESV (reference sequence). This CDR3 is CASSLGTAYGYTF. CDR3 coding DNA: TGTGCCAGCAGCTTGGGGACGGCCTATGGCTACACCTTC. The whole variable domain, filled in from reference TRBV11-1 and TRBJ1-2, reads EAEVAQSPRYKITEKSQAVAFWCDPISGHATLYWYRQILGQGPELLVQFQDESVVDDSQLPKDRFSAERLKGVDSTLKIQPAELGDSAMYLCASSLGTAYGYTFGSGTRLTVV.

CDR3 in amino acids: CASSGGPSNTGELFF. In nucleotides, the CDR3 is TGTGCCAGCAGCGGGGGGCCGTCGAACACCGGGGAGCTGTTTTTT. The chain carries TRBV6-1 and TRBJ2-2, with D possibly matching TRBD2 (7 bases). Trimming removed 6 bases at V and 0 bases at J, with 11 bases between. The CDR3 is 15 amino acids. Germline assignment: CDR1 MNHNS and CDR2 SASEGT.

The V and J genes are TRBV19 and TRBJ2-2; tentative D call: TRBD1 (5 bases). The CDR3 runs to 12 residues. Germline V gene sequence: CDR1 LNHDA, CDR2 SQIVND (reference sequence). V dropped 8 bases and J dropped 7 bases, with 11 bases sitting between them. Here the CDR3 DNA reads TGTGCCAGTTCCAGGGAAGGCGGGGAGCTGTTTTTT. Its translation: CASSREGGELFF.

The CDR3 sequence is CASSLDRETEAFF. The CDR3, as DNA: TGTGCCAGCAGCCTCGACAGGGAGACTGAAGCTTTCTTT. The rearrangement uses TRBV7-9 and TRBJ1-1; 7 bases are shared with TRBD1. This CDR3 has 13 residues. V was pared by 5 bases and J by 5 bases, with 5 bases of the junction left unmatched. Germline V lookup: CDR1 SEHNR, CDR2 FQNEAQ (reference sequence).

V and J are TRBV7-9 and TRBJ1-1; a possible D gene is TRBD1 (6 bases). V gave up 5 bases and J gave up 8 bases, with 12 bases separating them. Looked up from germline, CDR1 is SEHNR and CDR2 is FQNEAQ (reference sequence). The CDR3 is 12 residues long. In DNA, the CDR3 is TGTGCCAGCAGCACACAGGGTGCAGAAGCTTTCTTT. This gives the protein CASSTQGAEAFF.

The V gene is TRBV6-5, the J gene TRBJ2-7, with D hard to call. Trimming removed 0 bases at V and 0 bases at J, with 6 bases between. The CDR3 has 14 amino acids. Germline V gene data show CDR1 as MNHEY and CDR2 as SVGAGI. The CDR3 loop is CASSYSDNSYEQYF. The CDR3 nucleotides read TGTGCCAGCAGTTACTCAGACAACTCCTACGAGCAGTACTTC.

The genes are TRBV7-2 and TRBJ2-3; D unresolved. CDR3 length: 13 residues. V shed 4 bases and J shed 2 bases, with 7 bases lying between them. The germline V gene has CDR1 SGHTA and CDR2 FQGNSA. The DNA for the CDR3 is TGTGCCAGCAGCTCCTCTTACACAGATACGCAGTATTTT. Translated, it gives CASSSSYTDTQYF.

There are a few counts of this clone. The CDR3 loop reads CASRAGTADEQYF. Written as DNA, the CDR3 is TGTGCCAGCCGCGCTGGGACAGCGGACGAGCAGTACTTC. The chain joins TRBV7-9 to TRBJ2-7; TRBD1 aligns across 7 bases. V gave up 8 bases and J gave up 5 bases; unmatched junction bases: 9. Germline V CDR1 and CDR2: SEHNR, FQNEAQ (reference sequence). The CDR3 is 13 residues long.

The chain recombines TRBV7-9 with TRBJ2-3; TRBD2 agrees at 7 bases. Trimming cost V 4 bases and J 0 bases; bases outside gene matches: 10. Germline V gives CDR1 SEHNR, CDR2 FQNEAQ (reference sequence). The CDR3 has 17 residues. The CDR3 nucleotides read TGTGCCAGCAGCTCCACGGGGAGGGGACCTAGCACAGATACGCAGTATTTT. It specifies CASSSTGRGPSTDTQYF.

The chain couples TRBV6-5 to TRBJ2-5; D is undetermined. V lost 5 bases and J lost 1, with 11 bases in between. Looked up from germline, CDR1 is MNHEY and CDR2 is SVGAGI. The CDR3 has 14 residues. The CDR3 sequence: CASSPPQSQETQYF. CDR3 bases: TGTGCCAGCAGTCCCCCCCAGAGCCAAGAGACCCAGTACTTC.

This clone was recorded only once. The chain couples TRBV6-6 to TRBJ2-2; weak D call: TRBD2 (6 bases). The length of the CDR3 is 14 residues. Looked up from germline, CDR1 is MNHNY and CDR2 is SVGAGI (reference sequence). Deletions cut 7 bases from V and 7 bases from J, with 16 bases between. The CDR3 region is CASIRVGGGGELFF. The CDR3 DNA reads TGTGCCAGCATTAGGGTTGGGGGAGGCGGGGAGCTGTTTTTT.

This clone turned up a few times. In DNA, the CDR3 is TGTGCCACCAAAACAGGGGAGGGGTACACTGAAGCTTTCTTT. Translation gives CATKTGEGYTEAFF. The chain uses TRBV11-1 and TRBJ1-1, with 7 positions matching TRBD1. Germline values: CDR1 SGHAT, CDR2 FQDESV (reference sequence). This CDR3 region has 14 residues. The ends lost 10 bases at V and 3 bases at J; junction bases unmatched: 11.

The V call is TRBV11-2, the J call TRBJ2-5; D is uncertain. This CDR3 contains 13 residues. Trimming took off 1 base at V and 4 bases at J, with 7 bases between the two ends. CDR1 is SGHAT, CDR2 FQNNGV, per germline. CDR3 amino acids: CASSLGVRETQYF. In DNA, the CDR3 is TGTGCCAGCAGCTTAGGGGTCAGAGAGACCCAGTACTTC.

The genes are TRBV18 and TRBJ1-2; D may be TRBD1 (5 bases). Germline lookup yields CDR1 KGHSH and CDR2 LQKENI. The V end lost 3 bases, the J end lost 2 bases, and 7 bases lay between the germline ends. The CDR3 length is 13 residues. The CDR3: CASSPDKNYGYTF. CDR3 in DNA: TGTGCCAGCTCACCGGACAAGAACTATGGCTACACCTTC.

V usage is TRBV2 and J usage is TRBJ1-1, with D unclear. Germline V gene data show CDR1 as SNHLY and CDR2 as FYNNEI. This CDR3 spans 11 amino acids. The germline V and J ends were trimmed by 8 bases and 6 bases, with 10 bases remaining between them. CDR3 DNA sequence: TGTGCCAGCGCCGGGAGGGCTGAAGCTTTCTTT. The encoded protein is CASAGRAEAFF.

V gene TRBV7-3 combines with J gene TRBJ2-3; 10 positions agree with TRBD2. The V segment lost 5 bases and the J segment 4 bases; nucleotides outside the gene matches: 3. The germline CDR1 and CDR2 sequences are SGHTA and FQGTGA. The CDR3 contains 14 residues. The CDR3 loop reads CASSPLAGSDTQYF. The CDR3 coding sequence is TGTGCCAGCAGCCCACTAGCGGGGTCAGATACGCAGTATTTT.

This clone was counted a single time. The chain links TRBV6-1 to TRBJ2-5, with D perhaps TRBD1 (5 bases). The V gene lost 4 bases and the J gene lost 10 bases, with 22 bases spanning the gap. CDR1 and CDR2 (germline): MNHNS, SASEGT. CDR3 size: 15 residues. CDR3 amino acids: CASSGAQGLRNNQYF. The DNA of the CDR3 is TGTGCCAGCAGTGGAGCCCAGGGCCTTCGGAATAACCAGTACTTC.

This sequence joins TRBV28 and TRBJ2-5; no clear D. Trimming removed 3 bases at V and 3 bases at J, with 11 bases between. Germline V CDR1 and CDR2: MDHEN, SYDVKM. The CDR3 has 14 residues. The CDR3 here is CASSFGLNKETQYF. The CDR3 DNA sequence: TGTGCCAGCAGTTTTGGGCTCAACAAAGAGACCCAGTACTTC.

This clone was seen only a few times. The chain carries TRBV7-9 and TRBJ2-1; the D gene is possibly TRBD1 (6 bases). CDR3 length: 19 residues. Trimming took off 3 bases at V and 0 bases at J, with 21 bases between the two ends. In germline, CDR1 is SEHNR, CDR2 FQNEAQ (reference sequence). In DNA, the CDR3 is TGTGCCAGCAGCTTCCTTACCTCGTTCAGGGGAAGCTCCTACAATGAGCAGTTCTTC. It yields the protein CASSFLTSFRGSSYNEQFF.

V is TRBV9 and J is TRBJ2-7, with 7 bases matching TRBD1. Trimming removed 0 bases from V and 4 bases from J; junction bases left unmatched: 4. CDR3 size: 14 residues. The germline gives CDR1 SGDLS, CDR2 YYNGEE. In DNA, the CDR3 is TGTGCCAGCAGCGTAGCTGAGGGGGCGTACGAGCAGTACTTC. Translating it yields CASSVAEGAYEQYF.